The 6 T cell receptor beta chains below all came from one sample that was sequenced in a study of T cell repertoires and HLA-DP antigens. Their target antigens are unknown. Sequenced by immunoSEQ multiplex PCR; TCRdb stores in-frame clones only, minus some. The data hold fewer than 95,000 clones, with 86% observed a single time. Material for sequencing was CD4+ T cells from PBMCs. The receptors come from a man over 45 in good health and CMV-seronegative.

This clone was recorded once. The chain uses TRBV5-1 and TRBJ1-6; TRBD1 is a possible D gene (6 bases). The length of the CDR3 is 15 residues. Germline CDR1 reads SGHRS; CDR2 reads YFSETQ. V lost 4 bases, J lost 8 bases, and 16 bases lay in between. The CDR3 DNA is TGCGCCAGCAGCCCCTTAGGGGGGACGTATTCACCCCTCCACTTT. Its translation is CASSPLGGTYSPLHF.

The genes are TRBV2 and TRBJ2-4; the D is unclear. V was shortened by 8 bases and J by 8 bases, with 13 bases between the two germline ends. The CDR3 runs 12 residues. The germline V gene encodes CDR1 SNHLY and CDR2 FYNNEI. CDR3 nucleotides: TGTGCCAGCGGGCGGCTTCAAGACATTCAGTACTTC. Its protein is CASGRLQDIQYF.

The chain carries TRBV7-2 and TRBJ1-4, with 7 positions matching TRBD1. Trimming took 3 bases from V and 11 from J; bases not matched to a gene: 6. CDR1 SGHTA and CDR2 FQGNSA come from the germline V gene. There are 13 residues in the CDR3. DNA of the CDR3: TGTGCCAGCAGCTTGAACAGGGGAGAGAAACTGTTTTTT. Translation: CASSLNRGEKLFF.

The chain has TRBV5-1 and TRBJ2-7; no firm D call. Trimming took 0 bases from V and 3 from J, leaving 10 bases between them. CDR3 length: 14 amino acids. The V gene's germline CDR1 is SGHRS and CDR2 YFSETQ. The CDR3 reads CASSLEARLYEQYF. CDR3 coding DNA: TGCGCCAGCAGCTTGGAGGCTCGTCTCTACGAGCAGTACTTC. The full variable domain, its missing parts supplied by reference TRBV5-1 and TRBJ2-7, is KAGVTQTPRYLIKTRGQQVTLSCSPISGHRSVSWYQQTPGQGLQFLFEYFSETQRNKGNFPGRFSGRQFSNSRSEMNVSTLELGDSALYLCASSLEARLYEQYFGPGTRLTVT.

The J gene is TRBJ1-5, the V gene TRBV15; weak D call: TRBD1 (6 bases). The CDR3 has 15 residues. Trimming stripped 1 base from V and 7 bases from J, with 14 bases between. Germline lookup yields CDR1 LNHNV and CDR2 YYDKDF (reference sequence). CDR3 residues: CATSRGGRGGQPQHF. The CDR3 DNA sequence: TGTGCCACCAGCAGAGGGGGGCGCGGGGGACAGCCCCAGCATTTT.

This clone is judged medium-sized (0.01 to 0.1%). The chain has TRBV11-3 and TRBJ2-1, with 8 bases identical to TRBD2. CDR3 length: 16 residues. CDR1 and CDR2 from the germline V gene are SGHNT and YENEEA. Germline trimming cut 5 bases from V and 5 bases from J; bases unmatched to any gene: 11. The CDR3 DNA reads as TGTGCCAGCAGCCCACCTCGGACTAGCCGCCACAATGAGCAGTTCTTC. This translates into CASSPPRTSRHNEQFF.